This TCR beta chain is drawn from a study of technical replicates of blood from a few donors (dated by TCRdb to about 2017). On this clone itself: Its antigen is currently not known. The junction departs from the called germline gene at one end, perhaps through a read error.

To prepare the library, the immunoSEQ multiplex PCR assay was applied. In its TCRdb copy, this immuneACCESS table keeps in-frame sequences only and misses some clones. Where compared with another copy, unresolved V genes explain less than half of these, and the others have no known cause. The sample table holds about 70,000 clones, of which roughly 94% were seen once. More than 0.25% of the sample is held by the ten biggest clonotypes. Measured from the cysteine to the phenylalanine, the CDR3 is 16 residues long. The sequence is cut down to CDR3 DNA, 48 bases in frame from base 1. In the germline V gene (reference sequence), CDR1 corresponds to GTSNPN and CDR2 to SVGIG.

The sequence was collected from a human donor in good health. Source material: T cells isolated from PBMCs. The chain links TRBV30 with TRBJ1-1; TRBD1 is a weak D gene call, 5 bases matching. The CDR3 loop reads CAWRKKTGTQGSDAFF. The DNA sequence is as follows: TGTGCCTGGAGGAAGAAAACCGGGACTCAGGGTTCTGACGCTTTCTTT. Joined to the reference TRBV30 and TRBJ1-1 proteins, this CDR3 gives the full variable domain: SQTIHQWPATLVQPVGSPLSLECTVEGTSNPNLYWYRQAAGRGLQLLFYSVGIGQISSEVPQNLSASRPQDRQFILSSKKLLLSDSGFYLCAWRKKTGTQGSDAFFGQGTRLTVV.